These T cell receptor beta chains were read from a single sample in a study of blood T cell repertoires in COVID-19. Produced via immunoSEQ multiplex PCR; TCRdb's table is partial and in-frame only. The data contain over 150,000 clones, approximately 91% of them seen just once; the ten biggest clones take up less than 2.5%. The sequenced material came from peripheral blood. The origin of the receptors is a man in his late teens or twenties with acute or convalescent COVID-19. Both conserved end residues are trimmed from each CDR3. D genes are given only for firm matches.

v_call	d_call	j_call	cdr3_aa
TRBV3-1/TRBV3-2	TRBD1	TRBJ1-1	ASSHIQGARTEAF
TRBV6-1	TRBD1	TRBJ1-2	ASSEAETGSYGYT
TRBV24-1	TRBD1	TRBJ2-1	ATKSGGEDNEQF
TRBV24-1	TRBD1	TRBJ1-4	ATSDSGTGMEATNEKLF
TRBV18	NA	TRBJ1-1	ASSPRGSVREAF
TRBV3-1/TRBV3-2	TRBD1	TRBJ1-1	ASSHGGTARTTEAF
TRBV25-1	NA	TRBJ1-1	ASGGIMNTEAF
TRBV7-8	NA	TRBJ2-7	ASSLWPDFLYEQY
TRBV3-1/TRBV3-2	TRBD2	TRBJ2-2	ASSRLAGLNTGELF
TRBV7-9	TRBD1	TRBJ2-2	ASSPGQEAGELF
TRBV9	TRBD1	TRBJ1-4	ASSASSGTGVVEKLF
TRBV6-5	NA	TRBJ1-1	ASSPLTGTEAF
TRBV10-2	TRBD1	TRBJ1-5	ASTQGQGADQPQH
TRBV2	NA	TRBJ1-6	ASSRNGIQNSPLH
TRBV5-1	TRBD1	TRBJ1-2	ASRESTGYYGYT
TRBV6-5	NA	TRBJ1-1	ASRQVEAF
TRBV6-5	TRBD1	TRBJ1-3	ASSIRQGVDTIY
TRBV3-1/TRBV3-2	NA	TRBJ2-1	ASSQSLGSYNEQF
TRBV27	TRBD1	TRBJ2-1	ASRGQLPPEEYNEQF
TRBV7-2	TRBD2	TRBJ2-2	ASSKGTSGRYSGELF
TRBV7-6	TRBD2	TRBJ2-3	ASSLVRTSGGTDTQY
TRBV2	TRBD1	TRBJ1-5	ASNPQGASNQPQH
TRBV30	NA	TRBJ1-4	AWSPNRVRREKLF
TRBV11-3	TRBD1	TRBJ2-2	ASSFLPGQGVNTGELF
TRBV5-4	NA	TRBJ2-6	ASSSARDTPGANVLT
TRBV29-1	NA	TRBJ2-7	SVPTGPYEQY
TRBV11-2	NA	TRBJ1-3	ASSFVAGNTIY
TRBV7-8	NA	TRBJ1-3	ASSLNLLGNTIY
TRBV4-1	TRBD1	TRBJ1-2	ASSQGDRDYGYT
TRBV7-9	TRBD1	TRBJ1-4	ASSLYRGIDEKLF
TRBV19	NA	TRBJ1-5	ASSTIWGENQPQH
TRBV27	TRBD1	TRBJ2-1	ASSPGQGSNEQF
TRBV18	TRBD1	TRBJ1-1	ASSLDRGTEAF
TRBV2	TRBD2	TRBJ2-7	ASGREYEY
TRBV5-1	NA	TRBJ1-2	ASSLMTPNYGYT
TRBV10-1	NA	TRBJ1-1	ASSIQGNTEAF
TRBV5-1	NA	TRBJ2-1	ASSLGGSGSYNEQF
TRBV20-1	NA	TRBJ1-4	SAGRGEKLF
TRBV12-5	NA	TRBJ2-3	ASGLQGISTDTQY
TRBV3-1/TRBV3-2	NA	TRBJ2-2	ASSQGGPINTGELF
TRBV19	TRBD2	TRBJ2-1	ASSRGGWNNEQF
TRBV18	TRBD1	TRBJ2-7	ASSFGQGYEQY
TRBV5-1	TRBD1	TRBJ1-1	ASSERTGANTEAF
TRBV6-5	TRBD1	TRBJ2-2	ASDWTGYTGELF
TRBV6-5	NA	TRBJ1-1	ASSYLGRPEAF
TRBV11-2	TRBD1	TRBJ1-4	ASSSGQGGEKLF
TRBV18	NA	TRBJ1-2	ASSPWGGNGYT
TRBV21-1	NA	TRBJ1-3	ASIQARGTGGSGNTIY